The 32 T cell receptor beta chains below come from one sample, sequenced in a study of blood T cell repertoires in COVID-19. Some clones are missing from TCRdb's copy, which holds only in-frame ones; the method was immunoSEQ multiplex PCR. The table records under 350,000 clones, about 86% of them present only once. Sequencing was performed on PBMCs or T cells enriched from blood (not recorded which). The source is a woman aged 40-49 years with acute COVID-19.

This clone showed up just once. The V call is TRBV6-2 or TRBV6-3, the J call TRBJ2-7; 8 bases align to TRBD2. Trimming took 0 bases from V and 3 from J; bases not matched to a gene: 13. The CDR3 is 18 amino acids. Germline V gene sequence: CDR1 MNHEY, CDR2 SVGEGT. The CDR3 DNA follows: TGTGCCAGCAGTTACTCGGCGGGAGGCCCACTAATAAACTACGAGCAGTACTTC. It yields the protein CASSYSAGGPLINYEQYF.

The chain has TRBV19 and TRBJ2-2; possible D gene TRBD2, 5 bases. This CDR3 is built from 18 residues. Trimming took 10 bases from V and 6 from J, leaving 30 bases between them. Germline V gene sequence: CDR1 LNHDA, CDR2 SQIVND (reference sequence). The CDR3 protein is CATSPGGEGFRFAGELFF. As DNA, the CDR3 is TGTGCCACCTCCCCCGGTGGAGAGGGATTTAGGTTCGCCGGGGAGCTGTTTTTT.

This clone was recorded only once. The chain is built from TRBV7-2 and TRBJ2-2; TRBD1 might be the D (5 bases). CDR3 length: 18 residues. Trimming took off 2 bases at V and 0 bases at J, with 16 bases between the two ends. The germline V gene encodes CDR1 SGHTA and CDR2 FQGNSA. In DNA, the CDR3 is TGTGCCAGCAGCTTATTTACCAGGGCCAACCCGAACACCGGGGAGCTGTTTTTT. Translation: CASSLFTRANPNTGELFF.

V is TRBV3-1 (or the pseudogene TRBV3-2) and J is TRBJ2-1; TRBD2 is a possible D gene (5 bases). Looked up from germline, CDR1 is LGHDT and CDR2 is YNNKEL (reference sequence). The ends were cut back, 1 base at V and 14 bases at J, with 18 bases in the middle. The CDR3 is made up of 14 amino acids. CDR3 nucleotide sequence: TGTGCCAGCAGCCAAGTAGGGAACTCAATGAGGGAGTTCTTC. Its translation: CASSQVGNSMREFF.

J is TRBJ2-7 and V is TRBV5-1; TRBD1 matches at 7 bases. CDR3 length equals 14 residues. Germline trimming cut 0 bases from V and 3 bases from J; bases unmatched to any gene: 3. Germline V gene lookup returns CDR1 SGHRS and CDR2 YFSETQ. The CDR3 DNA reads TGCGCCAGCAGCTTGGACAGGGGCGGCTACGAGCAGTACTTC. Translation gives CASSLDRGGYEQYF.

V usage is TRBV2 and J usage is TRBJ2-2; no firm D call. Germline values: CDR1 SNHLY, CDR2 FYNNEI. V lost 6 bases to trimming and J lost 3 bases, with 14 bases between them. The CDR3 runs 15 residues. Here the CDR3 reads CASREQRKDTGELFF. CDR3 coding DNA: TGTGCCAGCAGGGAGCAGAGGAAGGACACCGGGGAGCTGTTTTTT.

The rearrangement links TRBV21-1 to TRBJ1-2. TRBV21-1 constitutes a pseudogene. The CDR3 consists of 10 residues. In DNA, the CDR3 is TGTGTCATACGGGGGTTCGGCTACACCTTC. Translated, it gives CVIRGFGYTF.

The chain carries TRBV12-3 or TRBV12-4 and TRBJ1-2; no definite D call. The V end lost 1 base, the J end lost 6 bases, and 6 bases lay between the germline ends. The CDR3 length is 12 residues. The CDR3 here is CASSLVGDGYTF. For the CDR3, the DNA is TGTGCCAGCAGTTTAGTCGGGGATGGCTACACCTTC.

The CDR3 loop is CATSDPGTGHPYEQYF. The DNA of the CDR3 is TGTGCCACCAGTGACCCCGGGACAGGCCATCCTTACGAGCAGTACTTC. The chain combines TRBV24-1 with TRBJ2-7, with 8 bases that match TRBD1. Losses at the gene ends were 4 bases for V and 4 bases for J; bases not matched to a gene: 11. CDR1 and CDR2 from the germline V gene are KGHDR and SFDVKD. The length of the CDR3 is 16 residues.

This chain joins TRBV7-8 and TRBJ1-5, with D hard to call. CDR3 length equals 15 residues. Germline V gene data show CDR1 as SGHVS and CDR2 as FQNEAQ. V dropped 6 bases and J dropped 3 bases, with 15 bases sitting between them. CDR3 in DNA: TGTGCCAGCAGTGTTACGGGAACTAACAATCAGCCCCAGCATTTT. It specifies CASSVTGTNNQPQHF.

This clone was found once. This sequence joins TRBV3-1 (or the pseudogene TRBV3-2) and TRBJ1-1; D might be TRBD1 (5 bases). V lost 0 bases and J 6 bases, leaving 14 bases between the germline ends. This CDR3 has 15 residues. In germline, CDR1 is LGHDT, CDR2 YNNKEL (reference sequence). The CDR3 reads CASSQDPGSGSEAFF. The CDR3 region has the DNA TGTGCCAGCAGCCAAGACCCAGGGTCAGGATCTGAAGCTTTCTTT.

The chain uses TRBV6-5 and TRBJ1-3; tentatively, D is TRBD1 (6 bases). Germline V CDR1 and CDR2: MNHEY, SVGAGI. This CDR3 spans 15 amino acids. The germline V and J ends were trimmed by 6 bases and 5 bases, with 17 bases remaining between them. CDR3 bases: TGTGCCAGCAGCCGCTCCGTGGACAGCCGAAACACCATATATTTT. This codes for CASSRSVDSRNTIYF.

A single count supports this clone. This chain joins TRBV18 and TRBJ2-1; TRBD2 matches 7 bases. This CDR3 is 11 amino acids long. Germline CDR1 reads KGHSH; CDR2 reads LQKENI. V gave up 8 bases and J gave up 13 bases; unmatched junction bases: 8. The CDR3 DNA follows: TGTGCCAGCCCCCGGCGGGGGTCCCAGTTCTTC. Translation gives CASPRRGSQFF.

V and J are TRBV19 and TRBJ1-3; 7 positions agree with TRBD1. In germline, CDR1 is LNHDA, CDR2 SQIVND (reference sequence). CDR3 length: 17 amino acids. V dropped 9 bases and J dropped 3; count of bases not matched to a gene: 17. The CDR3 DNA is TGTGCCAGCAGTTACGACCATACAGGGGTTGTTGGAAACACCATATATTTT. Its translation is CASSYDHTGVVGNTIYF.

This clone was recorded once. The chain links TRBV2 to TRBJ1-2; 8 bases align to TRBD1. Germline trimming cut 10 bases from V and 4 bases from J; bases unmatched to any gene: 8. The V gene's germline CDR1 is SNHLY and CDR2 FYNNEI. The CDR3 runs to 13 residues. CDR3 DNA sequence: TGTGCCATCCGTACAGGACAGGGCTATGGCTACACCTTC. Protein product: CAIRTGQGYGYTF.

The CDR3 reads CASSAGVLNTGELFF. CDR3 sequence (DNA): TGTGCCAGCAGTGCGGGGGTCCTGAACACCGGGGAGCTGTTTTTT. The chain has TRBV9 and TRBJ2-2; 7 bases match TRBD2. Germline V gives CDR1 SGDLS, CDR2 YYNGEE. With 5 bases clipped from V and 1 base from J, the junction kept 5 bases outside the gene matches. The CDR3 length is 15 residues. Together with reference TRBV9 and TRBJ2-2, the CDR3 gives the full variable domain: DSGVTQTPKHLITATGQRVTLRCSPRSGDLSVYWYQQSLDQGLQFLIQYYNGEERAKGNILERFSAQQFPDLHSELNLSSLELGDSALYFCASSAGVLNTGELFFGEGSRLTVL.

The chain employs TRBV7-9 and TRBJ2-3; D perhaps matches TRBD2 (7 bases). Germline V CDR1 and CDR2: SEHNR, FQNEAQ (reference sequence). This CDR3 is 17 amino acids long. The V end lost 5 bases, the J end lost 0 bases, and 18 bases lay between the germline ends. This CDR3 is CASSQLAGAMSTDTQYF. In nucleotides, the CDR3 is TGTGCCAGCAGCCAGCTTGCGGGGGCCATGAGCACAGATACGCAGTATTTT.

The chain couples TRBV19 to TRBJ2-5; perhaps TRBD1 as D (5 bases). V shed 5 bases and J shed 0 bases, with 16 bases lying between them. CDR1 is LNHDA and CDR2 is SQIVND in the germline V gene (reference sequence). There are 16 residues in the CDR3. This CDR3 reads CASSDGFAGYQETQYF. CDR3 DNA sequence: TGTGCCAGTAGTGATGGATTCGCAGGGTACCAAGAGACCCAGTACTTC. Variable domain in full (rest from reference TRBV19 and TRBJ2-5): DGGITQSPKYLFRKEGQNVTLSCEQNLNHDAMYWYRQDPGQGLRLIYYSQIVNDFQKGDIAEGYSVSREKKESFPLTVTSAQKNPTAFYLCASSDGFAGYQETQYFGPGTRLLVL.

This chain links TRBV5-4 with TRBJ2-7; maybe TRBD1 (6 bases). Germline CDR1 and CDR2: SGHNT and YYREEE (reference sequence). V lost 4 bases and J lost 0, with 11 bases in between. This CDR3 region has 14 residues. CDR3 in amino acids: CASSQQGFSYEQYF. CDR3 sequence (DNA): TGTGCCAGCAGCCAGCAGGGGTTCTCCTACGAGCAGTACTTC.

The CDR3 spells CASSLSGFDGYTF. DNA of the CDR3: TGTGCCAGCAGTTTGTCGGGGTTCGATGGCTACACCTTC. The V gene is TRBV12-3 or TRBV12-4, the J gene TRBJ1-2; unclear D gene. V lost 3 bases and J lost 6, with 11 bases in between. CDR3 length: 13 residues.

This chain joins TRBV18 and TRBJ1-2, with a possible D match to TRBD1 (6 bases). Trimming left V 1 base short and J 4 bases short, with 13 bases between. Germline CDR1 and CDR2: KGHSH and LQKENI. The CDR3 extends over 15 amino acids. Here the CDR3 DNA reads TGTGCCAGCTCACCACTAGTATCAGGGGTCTATGGCTACACCTTC. Translated, it gives CASSPLVSGVYGYTF.

The chain recombines TRBV9 with TRBJ1-3; the D gene is possibly TRBD1 (6 bases). The CDR3 has 15 amino acids. The V end lost 0 bases, the J end lost 3 bases, and 10 bases lay between the germline ends. The germline V gene encodes CDR1 SGDLS and CDR2 YYNGEE. The CDR3: CASSVGSGDGNTIYF. DNA of the CDR3: TGTGCCAGCAGCGTAGGGTCAGGGGATGGAAACACCATATATTTT.

V usage is TRBV5-1 and J usage is TRBJ2-1; D remains unclear. V lost 0 bases and J lost 10, with 5 bases in between. The CDR3 covers 11 residues. The germline V gene encodes CDR1 SGHRS and CDR2 YFSETQ. DNA of the CDR3: TGCGCCAGCAGCTTGGGGCCAGAGCAGTTCTTC. It yields the protein CASSLGPEQFF.

The CDR3 loop is CSARADYEQYF. The DNA of the CDR3 is TGCAGTGCTAGAGCAGACTACGAGCAGTACTTC. The chain has TRBV20-1 and TRBJ2-7; no clear D. The CDR3 has 11 amino acids. The germline V gene has CDR1 DFQATT and CDR2 SNEGSKA (reference sequence). The ends were cut back, 1 base at V and 3 bases at J, with 4 bases in the middle.

This clone was seen a handful of times. This sequence joins TRBV15 and TRBJ1-3; D gene unclear. CDR3 length equals 14 residues. Looked up from germline, CDR1 is LNHNV and CDR2 is YYDKDF (reference sequence). With 4 bases removed from V and 4 bases from J, the gap between germline ends came to 11 bases. The CDR3 loop is CATSNGRAGNTIYF. CDR3 DNA sequence: TGTGCCACCAGCAACGGGAGGGCCGGAAACACCATATATTTT.

V is TRBV4-3 and J is TRBJ2-6; 10 bases align to TRBD2. The ends lost 4 bases at V and 0 bases at J; junction bases unmatched: 3. The CDR3 contains 17 residues. Germline V gene data show CDR1 as LGHNA and CDR2 as YSLEER. CDR3: CASSRTSGFSGANVLTF. As DNA, the CDR3 is TGCGCCAGCAGCCGGACTAGCGGATTCTCTGGGGCCAACGTCCTGACTTTC.

The genes are TRBV4-3 and TRBJ2-1, with a possible D match to TRBD2 (5 bases). The V and J ends lost 0 bases and 10 bases respectively, with 16 bases between them. CDR1 and CDR2 from the germline V gene are LGHNA and YSLEER. This CDR3 contains 15 residues. The CDR3 sequence is CASSQDPRTGGEQFF. DNA of the CDR3: TGCGCCAGCAGCCAAGATCCCCGGACGGGCGGGGAGCAGTTCTTC.

As for this clone: Other DNA sequences in the same sample also yield this CDR3. The V call is TRBV15, the J call TRBJ1-5; a weak D match, TRBD1 (5 bases). Trimming cost V 0 bases and J 2 bases, with 8 bases left between them. Per germline, CDR1 LNHNV and CDR2 YYDKDF (reference sequence). CDR3 size: 15 residues. CDR3 in DNA: TGTGCCACCAGCAGAGATCCGGGGGGCAATCAGCCCCAGCATTTT. Translation gives CATSRDPGGNQPQHF.

V and J are TRBV19 and TRBJ1-6; D may be TRBD1 (5 bases). The ends were cut back, 6 bases at V and 7 bases at J, with 19 bases in the middle. The CDR3 covers 16 residues. Germline V gene sequence: CDR1 LNHDA, CDR2 SQIVND (reference sequence). The CDR3 is CASSPRAGVINSPLHF. The CDR3 DNA reads as TGTGCCAGTAGCCCCCGCGCGGGGGTAATAAATTCACCCCTCCACTTT.

V and J are TRBV27 and TRBJ1-2, with D unresolved. Germline loops: CDR1 MNHEY, CDR2 SMNVEV (reference sequence). Trimming took 2 bases from V and 5 from J, leaving 6 bases between them. The CDR3 sequence is 12 residues long. CDR3 bases: TGTGCCAGCAGTTTACCGGGGTATGGCTACACCTTC. Protein product: CASSLPGYGYTF.

The chain couples TRBV19 to TRBJ2-3, with 8 bases lining up with TRBD1. Germline CDR1 reads LNHDA; CDR2 reads SQIVND (reference sequence). This CDR3 has 15 amino acids. The ends lost 3 bases at V and 2 bases at J; junction bases unmatched: 4. The CDR3 spells CASSIGTGTTDTQYF. For the CDR3, the DNA is TGTGCCAGTAGTATCGGGACAGGAACCACAGATACGCAGTATTTT.

The V gene is TRBV5-4, the J gene TRBJ2-7, with 9 bases lining up with TRBD1. Germline V gene lookup returns CDR1 SGHNT and CDR2 YYREEE (reference sequence). The CDR3 totals 16 residues. After removal of 0 bases from V and 1 base from J, the junction contained 5 bases not matched to a gene. CDR3 sequence reads: CASSLGGGQGSYEQYF. CDR3 bases: TGTGCCAGCAGCTTGGGGGGGGGACAGGGTTCCTACGAGCAGTACTTC.